This section outlines one T cell receptor beta chain sequence together with its context. The sample is drawn from a study of blood T cell repertoires in COVID-19. Study as a whole: From the United States, Italy and Spain came samples of acute and convalescent COVID-19.

CDR1 and CDR2 from the germline V gene are LGHDT and YNNKEL (reference sequence). Trimming removed 3 bases from V and 0 bases from J, with 12 bases in between. This CDR3 has 16 residues. Authors' data handling: The authors estimated nucleated cell counts from reference gene primer amplification. Profiled with immunoSEQ multiplex PCR; TCRdb holds only in-frame clones, not every one. V and J calls and clone size are those listed in that table; D and trimming were worked out from the DNA. This table holds hundreds of thousands of clones, roughly 88% found once. The J gene is TRBJ2-1, the V gene TRBV3-1 (or the pseudogene TRBV3-2); a possible D gene is TRBD2 (5 bases). The TCR originated in a woman aged 25 to 45 with acute or convalescent COVID-19. Sequenced input: peripheral blood. The CDR3 loop is CASSQEGSVSYNEQFF. The CDR3, as DNA: TGTGCCAGCAGCCAGGAAGGGAGTGTCTCCTACAATGAGCAGTTCTTC.